This T cell receptor (beta chain) stems from a study of CD8 T cells in Susac syndrome. TEMRA cells were enriched by FACS, while CD8+ and CD4+ T cells were obtained through a negative isolation that was performed magnetically. Random hexamers were used to reverse transcribe an amount of roughly 0.5 to 1 ug RNA. A multiplex approach, immunoSEQ multiplex PCR, amplified TCR beta CDR3 across 54 Vbeta and 13 Jbeta. MiXCR, run by TCRdb on the immunoSEQ multiplex PCR reads, gives a single entry per CDR3 protein. The sample lists about 80,000 distinct CDR3 sequences, over 90% occurring once. The CDR3 consists of 13 residues. The ends lost 3 bases at V and 10 bases at J; junction bases unmatched: 5. Per the germline V gene, CDR1 is SGDLS and CDR2 is YYNGEE.

Sequences were obtained from CD8+ T cells from PBMCs. The clonotype was recovered from a human donor in good health. This chain connects TRBV9 to TRBJ2-1, with TRBD1 matching 9 bases. The CDR3 sequence: CASSARDREEQFF. The DNA for the CDR3 is TGTGCCAGCAGCGCCCGGGACAGGGAAGAGCAGTTCTTC.